What follows are 14 T cell receptor beta chains derived from one specimen sequenced in a study of control samples from healthy donors and cancer patients. Profiling relied on immunoSEQ multiplex PCR, and the TCRdb table lists in-frame clones only, not all of them. The table shows approximately 180,000 clones, with around 94% occurring only once. Sequenced material: blood. The receptors shown here come from a woman aged 18-29 years in good health.

The chain joins TRBV5-5 to TRBJ1-2, with D possibly being TRBD1 (6 bases). The V end was cut by 4 bases, the J end by 4 bases, with 14 bases between. CDR3 length equals 14 residues. Germline CDR1 SGHKS, CDR2 YYEKEE (reference sequence). The CDR3 loop is CASSPPTGFYGYTF. In DNA form, the CDR3 reads TGTGCCAGCAGCCCCCCTACAGGGTTCTATGGCTACACCTTC.

This clone has just a few counts. The rearrangement uses TRBV2 and TRBJ1-2, with 7 bases fitting TRBD1. CDR3 length: 14 amino acids. Losses at the gene ends were 5 bases for V and 7 bases for J; bases not matched to a gene: 10. CDR1 and CDR2 (germline): SNHLY, FYNNEI. CDR3 region: CASSYMTGLGGYTF. The CDR3 bases are TGTGCCAGCAGTTATATGACAGGGTTGGGTGGCTACACCTTC.

This chain uses TRBV27 with TRBJ1-5, with a possible D match to TRBD1 (5 bases). Trimming cost V 3 bases and J 4 bases, with 13 bases left between them. CDR1 MNHEY and CDR2 SMNVEV come from the germline V gene (reference sequence). The CDR3 consists of 15 residues. CDR3 coding DNA: TGTGCCAGCAGTTTCGGGACCGCCCGTAATCAGCCCCAGCATTTT. Protein product: CASSFGTARNQPQHF.

The V gene is TRBV7-2, the J gene TRBJ1-2; D not certain. Trimming removed 1 base from V and 0 bases from J, with 3 bases in between. The CDR3 covers 13 residues. Germline V CDR1 and CDR2: SGHTA, FQGNSA. The CDR3 sequence is CASSLGANYGYTF. The CDR3 nucleotides read TGTGCCAGCAGCTTAGGAGCTAACTATGGCTACACCTTC.

This chain links TRBV12-5 with TRBJ1-1, with D unclear. The length of the CDR3 is 12 residues. V dropped 1 base and J dropped 2 bases, with 2 bases sitting between them. Germline CDR1 is LGHNT and CDR2 is FRNRAP. CDR3 region: CASGLGNTEAFF. In DNA form, the CDR3 reads TGTGCTAGTGGTTTGGGTAACACTGAAGCTTTCTTT.

V gene TRBV7-8 combines with J gene TRBJ2-7; 7 bases fit TRBD1. J lost 0 bases, V lost 4 bases, and 12 bases had no gene match. The germline CDR1 and CDR2 sequences are SGHVS and FQNEAQ. The CDR3 is 17 amino acids. CDR3 bases: TGTGCCAGCAGCTCCCTAATTCCGGGACAGACCTCCTACGAGCAGTACTTC. It encodes CASSSLIPGQTSYEQYF.

The genes are TRBV19 and TRBJ1-2; 8 nucleotides agree with TRBD1. CDR1 is LNHDA and CDR2 is SQIVND in the germline V gene (reference sequence). V dropped 6 bases and J dropped 2; count of bases not matched to a gene: 17. The CDR3 has 18 amino acids. The CDR3 is CASRPSRGRLWGNYGYTF. Written as DNA, the CDR3 is TGTGCCAGTAGGCCTTCCAGGGGGCGCCTCTGGGGAAACTATGGCTACACCTTC.

The chain carries TRBV5-5 and TRBJ2-5; D is possibly TRBD1 (5 bases). This CDR3 is built from 13 residues. CDR1 and CDR2 (germline): SGHKS, YYEKEE (reference sequence). The ends were cut back, 4 bases at V and 1 base at J, with 8 bases in the middle. The CDR3 spells CASSRQFQETQYF. The CDR3 nucleotides are TGTGCCAGCAGCCGACAGTTCCAAGAGACCCAGTACTTC.

The chain couples TRBV4-3 to TRBJ1-6; D is unresolved. The CDR3 consists of 13 residues. The ends were cut back, 0 bases at V and 3 bases at J, with 0 bases in the middle. Germline V gene sequence: CDR1 LGHNA, CDR2 YSLEER. This CDR3 reads CASSQDYNSPLHF. The CDR3 DNA sequence: TGCGCCAGCAGCCAAGACTATAATTCACCCCTCCACTTT.

J is TRBJ1-2 and V is TRBV6-2 or TRBV6-3, with TRBD1 matching 7 bases. Germline loops: CDR1 MNHEY, CDR2 SVGEGT. With 6 bases clipped from V and 8 bases from J, the junction kept 9 bases outside the gene matches. This CDR3 contains 13 residues. The CDR3 bases are TGTGCCAGCAGCTCACAGGGGTTTCAGGGCTACACCTTC. This encodes CASSSQGFQGYTF.

The chain is built from TRBV28 and TRBJ2-7, with 9 bases aligning to TRBD1. The CDR3 totals 13 residues. In germline, CDR1 is MDHEN, CDR2 SYDVKM. V dropped 4 bases and J dropped 2; count of bases not matched to a gene: 0. The CDR3 DNA reads as TGTGCCAGCAGTTGGACAGGGGCCTACGAGCAGTACTTC. The encoded protein is CASSWTGAYEQYF.

This chain links TRBV4-3 with TRBJ2-7, with D perhaps TRBD2 (5 bases). The CDR3 is made up of 18 amino acids. Trimming pared 1 base from V and 0 bases from J, leaving 19 bases between. CDR1 and CDR2 (germline): LGHNA, YSLEER. CDR3 in DNA: TGCGCCAGCAGCCAAGCTGCGCTCCTGGGAGCCCACTCCTACGAGCAGTACTTC. This sequence encodes CASSQAALLGAHSYEQYF.

The chain joins TRBV5-4 to TRBJ2-7; 9 positions match TRBD2. Germline lookup yields CDR1 SGHNT and CDR2 YYREEE (reference sequence). The CDR3 loop spans 14 amino acids. The V segment lost 4 bases and the J segment 7 bases; nucleotides outside the gene matches: 9. CDR3 coding DNA: TGTGCCAGCAGCCCGACTAGCGGATCAATGGAGCAGTACTTC. It is translated as CASSPTSGSMEQYF.

This clone was recorded once. The chain is built from TRBV24-1 and TRBJ1-4; the D is unclear. V dropped 3 bases and J dropped 8 bases, with 12 bases sitting between them. The CDR3 sequence is 14 residues long. Germline CDR1 is KGHDR and CDR2 is SFDVKD. CDR3 in DNA: TGTGCCACCAGTGATCCAAGGGCGGGCGAAAAACTGTTTTTT. It encodes CATSDPRAGEKLFF.